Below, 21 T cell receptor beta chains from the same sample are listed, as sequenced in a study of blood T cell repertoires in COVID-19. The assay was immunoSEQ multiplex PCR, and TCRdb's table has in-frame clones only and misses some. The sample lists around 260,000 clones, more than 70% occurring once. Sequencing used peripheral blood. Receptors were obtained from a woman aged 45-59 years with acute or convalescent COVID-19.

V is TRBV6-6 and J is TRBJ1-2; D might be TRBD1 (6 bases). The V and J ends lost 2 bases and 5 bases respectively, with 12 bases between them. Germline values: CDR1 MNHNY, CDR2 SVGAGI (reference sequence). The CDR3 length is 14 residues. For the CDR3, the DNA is TGTGCCAGCAGTTACCTGGACAGTTCTTATGGCTACACCTTC. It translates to CASSYLDSSYGYTF.

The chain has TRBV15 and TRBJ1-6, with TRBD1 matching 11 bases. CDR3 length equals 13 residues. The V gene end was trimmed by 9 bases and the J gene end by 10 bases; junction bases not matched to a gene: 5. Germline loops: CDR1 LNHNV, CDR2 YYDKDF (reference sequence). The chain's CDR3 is CATRGTGGSPLHF. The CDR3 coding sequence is TGTGCCACTAGAGGGACAGGGGGATCACCCCTCCACTTT.

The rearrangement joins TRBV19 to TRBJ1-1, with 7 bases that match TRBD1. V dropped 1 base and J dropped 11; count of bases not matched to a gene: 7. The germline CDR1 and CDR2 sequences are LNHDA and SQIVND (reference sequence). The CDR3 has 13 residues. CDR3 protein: CASSIAGTGEAFF. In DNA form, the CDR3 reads TGTGCCAGTAGTATAGCGGGCACAGGGGAGGCTTTCTTT.

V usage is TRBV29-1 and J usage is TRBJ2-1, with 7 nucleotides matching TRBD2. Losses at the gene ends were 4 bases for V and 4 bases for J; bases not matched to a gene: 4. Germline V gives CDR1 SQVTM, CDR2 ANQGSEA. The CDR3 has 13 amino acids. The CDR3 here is CSVGASGYNEQFF. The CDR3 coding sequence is TGCAGCGTTGGCGCTAGCGGATACAATGAGCAGTTCTTC.

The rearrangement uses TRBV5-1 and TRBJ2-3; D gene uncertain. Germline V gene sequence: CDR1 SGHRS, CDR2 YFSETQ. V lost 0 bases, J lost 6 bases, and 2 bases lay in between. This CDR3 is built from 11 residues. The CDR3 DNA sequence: TGCGCCAGCAGCTTGGCGGATACGCAGTATTTT. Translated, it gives CASSLADTQYF.

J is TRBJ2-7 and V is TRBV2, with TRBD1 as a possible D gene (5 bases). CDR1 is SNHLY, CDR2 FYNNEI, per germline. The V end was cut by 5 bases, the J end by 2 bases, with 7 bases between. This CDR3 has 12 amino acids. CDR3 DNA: TGTGCCAGCAGTCAACAGGCCTACGAGCAGTACTTC. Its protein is CASSQQAYEQYF.

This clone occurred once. The DNA for the CDR3 is TGTGCCTGGAGTGTACAGTCGAACACTGAAGCTTTCTTT. As protein: CAWSVQSNTEAFF. This chain links TRBV30 with TRBJ1-1; D is uncertain. CDR3 length: 13 residues. Germline-derived CDR1 and CDR2 are GTSNPN and SVGIG (reference sequence). Deletions cut 0 bases from V and 1 base from J, with 6 bases between.

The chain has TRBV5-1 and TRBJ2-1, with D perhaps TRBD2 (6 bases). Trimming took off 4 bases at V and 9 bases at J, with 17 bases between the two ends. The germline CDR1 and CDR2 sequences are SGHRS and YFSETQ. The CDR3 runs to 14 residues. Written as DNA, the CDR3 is TGCGCCAGCAGCGGCCGGGACTTCGGTCCTGAGCAGTTCTTC. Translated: CASSGRDFGPEQFF.

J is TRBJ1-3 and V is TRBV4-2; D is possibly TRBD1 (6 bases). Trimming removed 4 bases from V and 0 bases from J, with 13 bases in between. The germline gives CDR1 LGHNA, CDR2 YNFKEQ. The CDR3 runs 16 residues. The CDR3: CASSLDSHSSGNTIYF. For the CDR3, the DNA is TGTGCCAGCAGCCTGGACAGCCACAGCTCTGGAAACACCATATATTTT.

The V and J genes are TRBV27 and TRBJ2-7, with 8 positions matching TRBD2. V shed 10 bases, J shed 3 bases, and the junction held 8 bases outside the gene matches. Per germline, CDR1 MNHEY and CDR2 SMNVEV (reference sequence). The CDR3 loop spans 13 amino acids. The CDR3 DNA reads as TGTGCCACCCAAAGACTAGCGAGCTACGAGCAGTACTTC. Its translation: CATQRLASYEQYF.

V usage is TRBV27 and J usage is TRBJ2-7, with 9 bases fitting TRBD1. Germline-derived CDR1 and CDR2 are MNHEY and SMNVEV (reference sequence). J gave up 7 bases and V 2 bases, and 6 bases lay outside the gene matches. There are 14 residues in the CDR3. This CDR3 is CASSLGQGYSEQYF. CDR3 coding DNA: TGTGCCAGCAGTTTAGGACAGGGGTATTCAGAGCAGTACTTC.

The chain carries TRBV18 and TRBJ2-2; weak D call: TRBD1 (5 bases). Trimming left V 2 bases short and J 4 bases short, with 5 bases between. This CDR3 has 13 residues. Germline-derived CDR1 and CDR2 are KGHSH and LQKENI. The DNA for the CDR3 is TGTGCCAGCTCACCAAGGGGCACCGGGGAGCTGTTTTTT. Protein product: CASSPRGTGELFF.

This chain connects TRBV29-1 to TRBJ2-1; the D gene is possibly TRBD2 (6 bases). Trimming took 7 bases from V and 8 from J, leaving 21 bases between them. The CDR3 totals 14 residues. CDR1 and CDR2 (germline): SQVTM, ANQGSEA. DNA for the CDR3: TGCAGCGCCGCGGCCTGGGGGGTTGGAGATGAGCAGTTCTTC. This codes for CSAAAWGVGDEQFF.

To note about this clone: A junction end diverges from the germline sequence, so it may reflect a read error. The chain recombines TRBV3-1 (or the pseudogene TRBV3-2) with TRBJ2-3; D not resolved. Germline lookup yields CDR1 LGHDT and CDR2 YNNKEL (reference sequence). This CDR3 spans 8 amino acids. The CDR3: CASSQVNF. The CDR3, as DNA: TGTGCCAGCAGCCAAGTTAATTTT.

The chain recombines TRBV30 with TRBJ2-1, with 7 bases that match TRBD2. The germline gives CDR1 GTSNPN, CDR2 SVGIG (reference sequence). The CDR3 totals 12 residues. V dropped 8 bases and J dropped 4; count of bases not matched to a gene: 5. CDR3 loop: CAGSSGYNEQFF. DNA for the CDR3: TGTGCCGGAAGTAGCGGGTACAATGAGCAGTTCTTC.

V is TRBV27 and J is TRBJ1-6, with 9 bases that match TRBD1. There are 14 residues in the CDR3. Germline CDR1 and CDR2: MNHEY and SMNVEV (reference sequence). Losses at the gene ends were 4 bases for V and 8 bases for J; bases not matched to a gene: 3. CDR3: CASSSTGGYSPLHF. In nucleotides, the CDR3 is TGTGCCAGCAGTTCTACAGGGGGCTATTCACCCCTCCACTTT.

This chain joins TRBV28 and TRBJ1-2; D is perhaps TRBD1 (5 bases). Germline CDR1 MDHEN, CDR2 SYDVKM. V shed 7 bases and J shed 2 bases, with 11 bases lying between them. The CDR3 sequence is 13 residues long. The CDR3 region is CASTQTANYGYTF. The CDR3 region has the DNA TGTGCCAGCACCCAGACAGCAAACTATGGCTACACCTTC.

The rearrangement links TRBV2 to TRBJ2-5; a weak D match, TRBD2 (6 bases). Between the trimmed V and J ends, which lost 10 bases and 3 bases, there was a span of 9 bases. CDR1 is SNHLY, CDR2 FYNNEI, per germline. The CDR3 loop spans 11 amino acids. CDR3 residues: CATKREETQYF. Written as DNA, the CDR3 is TGTGCCACTAAGCGGGAAGAGACCCAGTACTTC.

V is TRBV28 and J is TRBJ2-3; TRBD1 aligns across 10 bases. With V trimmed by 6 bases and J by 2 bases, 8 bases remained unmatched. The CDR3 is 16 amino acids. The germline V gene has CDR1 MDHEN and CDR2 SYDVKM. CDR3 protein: CASSESGTGDTDTQYF. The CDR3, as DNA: TGTGCCAGCAGCGAATCCGGGACAGGGGACACAGATACGCAGTATTTT.

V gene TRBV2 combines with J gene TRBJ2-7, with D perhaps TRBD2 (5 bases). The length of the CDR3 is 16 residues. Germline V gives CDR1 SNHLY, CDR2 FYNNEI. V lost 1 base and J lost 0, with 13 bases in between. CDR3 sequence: CASSEESGFSSYEQYF. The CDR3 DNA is TGTGCCAGCAGTGAAGAATCGGGGTTTAGCTCCTACGAGCAGTACTTC.

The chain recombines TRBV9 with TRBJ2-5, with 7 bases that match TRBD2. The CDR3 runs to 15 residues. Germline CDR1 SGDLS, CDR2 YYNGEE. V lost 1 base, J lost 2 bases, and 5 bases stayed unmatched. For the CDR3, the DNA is TGTGCCAGCAGCGTAAGTGGCGGGAGACAAGAGACCCAGTACTTC. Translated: CASSVSGGRQETQYF.